This T cell receptor beta chain is from a study of vaccination effects on CD4 cells after COVID-19. Findings of the study overall: At late timepoints after vaccination, vaccine- and infection-induced clones shrank markedly.

V gave up 5 bases and J gave up 2 bases, with 20 bases separating them. This CDR3 has 17 residues. CDR1 is MNHEY, CDR2 SMNVEV, per germline (reference sequence). Points on this clone: Its antigen is not known.

With the ViraFEST assay, the study expanded antigen-specific CD4+ T cells using viral peptide pools, then sequenced them. On roughly day 10 of culture, CD4+ T cells were separated out. For each well, about 2 million PBMC were cultured with roughly 11 IU/ml IL-2 and about 9.9 ug/ml peptides. Both day 3 and day 7 saw half the medium replaced with IL-2 medium. The assay was immunoSEQ multiplex PCR, and TCRdb's table has in-frame clones only and misses some. The sample contains tens of thousands of clones, about 74% of which appear only once. This chain links TRBV27 with TRBJ2-3; weak D call: TRBD2 (6 bases). This TCR was sampled from a human donor who received a COVID-19 vaccine. Sequenced here: CD4+ T cells from PBMCs cultured with HCoV-229E spike peptides, sampled before COVID-19 vaccination. CDR3 in DNA: TGTGCCAGCAGTCCCCTCGGAGGGTCCTCTTACACAGATACGCAGTATTTT. Its protein product is CASSPLGGSSYTDTQYF.